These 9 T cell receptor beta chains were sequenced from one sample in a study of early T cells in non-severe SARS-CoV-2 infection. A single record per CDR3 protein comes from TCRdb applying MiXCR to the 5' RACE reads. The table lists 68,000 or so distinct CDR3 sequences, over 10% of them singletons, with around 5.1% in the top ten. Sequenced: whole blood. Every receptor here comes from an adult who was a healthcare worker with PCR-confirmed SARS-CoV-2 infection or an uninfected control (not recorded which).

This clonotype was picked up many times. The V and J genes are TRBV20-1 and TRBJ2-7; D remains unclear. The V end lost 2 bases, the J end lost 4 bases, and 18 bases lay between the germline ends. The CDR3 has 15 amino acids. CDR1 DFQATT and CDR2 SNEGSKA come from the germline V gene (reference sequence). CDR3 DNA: TGCAGTGCTAGATATGGTGAGACCCTCGAATACGAGCAGTACTTC. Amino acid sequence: CSARYGETLEYEQYF.

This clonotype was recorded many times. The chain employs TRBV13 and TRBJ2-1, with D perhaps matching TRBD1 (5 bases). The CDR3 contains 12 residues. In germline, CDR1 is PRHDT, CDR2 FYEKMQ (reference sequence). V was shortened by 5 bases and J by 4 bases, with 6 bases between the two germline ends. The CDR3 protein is CASSRQYNEQFF. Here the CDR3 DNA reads TGTGCCAGCAGCCGACAGTACAATGAGCAGTTCTTC.

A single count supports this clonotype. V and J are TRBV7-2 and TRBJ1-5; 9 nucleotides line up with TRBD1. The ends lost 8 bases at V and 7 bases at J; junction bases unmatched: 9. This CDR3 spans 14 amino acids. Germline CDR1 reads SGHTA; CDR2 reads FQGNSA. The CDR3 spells CASRMTGQGQPQHF. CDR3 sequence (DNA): TGTGCCAGCCGAATGACAGGACAGGGGCAGCCCCAGCATTTT. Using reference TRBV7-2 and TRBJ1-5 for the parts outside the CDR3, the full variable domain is GAGVSQSPSNKVTEKGKDVELRCDPISGHTALYWYRQSLGQGLEFLIYFQGNSAPDKSGLPSDRFSAERTGGSVSTLTIQRTQQEDSAVYLCASRMTGQGQPQHFGDGTRLSIL.

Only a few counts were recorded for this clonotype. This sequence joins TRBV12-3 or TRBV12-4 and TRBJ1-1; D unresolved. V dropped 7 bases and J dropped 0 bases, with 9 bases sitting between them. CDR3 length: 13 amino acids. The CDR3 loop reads CASIQHMNTEAFF. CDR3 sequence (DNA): TGTGCCAGCATTCAACACATGAACACTGAAGCTTTCTTT.

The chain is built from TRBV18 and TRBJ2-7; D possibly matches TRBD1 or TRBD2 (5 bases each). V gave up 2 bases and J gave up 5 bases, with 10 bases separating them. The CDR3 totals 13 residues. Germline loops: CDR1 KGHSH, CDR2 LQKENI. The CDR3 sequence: CASSPTVGDEQYF. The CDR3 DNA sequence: TGTGCCAGCTCACCAACGGTGGGGGACGAGCAGTACTTC. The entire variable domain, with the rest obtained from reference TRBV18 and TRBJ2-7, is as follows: NAGVMQNPRHLVRRRGQEARLRCSPMKGHSHVYWYRQLPEEGLKFMVYLQKENIIDESGMPKERFSAEFPKEGPSILRIQQVVRGDSAAYFCASSPTVGDEQYFGPGTRLTVT.

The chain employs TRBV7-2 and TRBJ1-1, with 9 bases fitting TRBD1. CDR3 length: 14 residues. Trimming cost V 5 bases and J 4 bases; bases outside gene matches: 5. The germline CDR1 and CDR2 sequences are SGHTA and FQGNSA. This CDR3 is CASSPSTGGTEAFF. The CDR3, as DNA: TGTGCCAGCAGCCCCTCGACAGGGGGCACTGAAGCTTTCTTT.

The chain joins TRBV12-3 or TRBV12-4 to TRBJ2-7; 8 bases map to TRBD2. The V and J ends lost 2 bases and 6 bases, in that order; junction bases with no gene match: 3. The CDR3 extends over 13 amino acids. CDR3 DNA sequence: TGTGCCAGCAGTTTACTTAGCGGGGTCGAGCAGTACTTC. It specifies CASSLLSGVEQYF.

The CDR3 nucleotides are TGTGCCAGCAGTCCGGATGGGGATACGCAGTATTTT. Encoded protein: CASSPDGDTQYF. The chain has TRBV6-4 and TRBJ2-3; D not certain. V lost 5 bases and J 6 bases, leaving 9 bases between the germline ends. This CDR3 contains 12 residues. From germline, CDR1 is MRHNA and CDR2 SNTAGT.

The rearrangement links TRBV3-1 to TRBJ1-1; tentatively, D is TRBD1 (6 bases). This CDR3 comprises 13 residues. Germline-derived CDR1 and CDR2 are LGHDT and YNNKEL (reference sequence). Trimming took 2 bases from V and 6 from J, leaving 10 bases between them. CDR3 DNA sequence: TGTGCCAGCAGCCAATTTTGGGGGCCTGAAGCTTTCTTT. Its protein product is CASSQFWGPEAFF.